Given below is one T cell receptor (beta chain) in context. The data were obtained in a study of T-cell reconstitution after alpha-beta-depleted transplantation in children. A library of TCRbeta sequences, prepared with unique molecular identifiers, was generated. In TCRdb, the PCR reads were re-called with MiXCR into one record per CDR3 protein. The repertoire holds around 530,000 distinct CDR3 sequences, with 32% as singletons. CDR1 is MNHEY and CDR2 is SVGAGI in the germline V gene. Trimming took off 0 bases at V and 0 bases at J, with 15 bases between the two ends. This CDR3 region has 18 residues.

The chain uses TRBV6-5 and TRBJ1-5, with D tentatively TRBD1 (5 bases). This sequence originates from a human donor who donated a stem cell graft to a child with aplastic anemia. Sequencing was performed on PBMCs from the stem cell graft donor, taken from the stem cell graft. The chain's CDR3 is CASSYSSRGEYSNQPQHF. The CDR3 DNA sequence: TGTGCCAGCAGTTACTCATCCCGGGGGGAATATAGCAATCAGCCCCAGCATTTT.